This passage covers 3 T cell receptor beta chains from one sample sequenced in a study of blood T cells in healthy people across ages. Primers used in a second PCR of roughly 6 to 12 cycles were a sample-barcoded 5' primer and a J-beta primer mix. TCRdb re-called the 5' RACE reads with MiXCR, one entry per CDR3 protein. The sample consists of approximately 700,000 distinct CDR3 sequences, roughly 32% of them appearing once. Sequenced sample: blood. The receptors derive from a woman older than 75 in good health.

In this sample, this clonotype turned up many times. V and J are TRBV9 and TRBJ2-7; 11 positions match TRBD1. J was trimmed by 3 bases and V by 3 bases; bases with no gene match: 5. Germline CDR1 is SGDLS and CDR2 is YYNGEE. This CDR3 has 15 amino acids. CDR3 protein: CASSETGTGGYEQYF. The CDR3 DNA sequence: TGTGCCAGCAGCGAGACTGGGACAGGGGGCTACGAGCAGTACTTC.

This clonotype turned up a few times. The chain is built from TRBV20-1 and TRBJ2-2; 7 bases are a match to TRBD2. V shed 3 bases and J 2 bases; nucleotides not matched to a gene: 6. The CDR3 is 15 amino acids. The V gene's germline CDR1 is DFQATT and CDR2 SNEGSKA (reference sequence). CDR3 DNA: TGCAGTGCTAGGAACCCTAGCGGAAACACCGGGGAGCTGTTTTTT. It codes for CSARNPSGNTGELFF.

This clonotype showed up many times. The rearrangement joins TRBV5-4 to TRBJ2-3; the match to TRBD2 covers 9 bases. Germline CDR1 is SGHNT and CDR2 is YYREEE (reference sequence). The CDR3 spans 17 residues. The V segment lost 4 bases and the J segment 3 bases; nucleotides outside the gene matches: 12. The CDR3 nucleotides are TGTGCCAGCAGCCCCGCTCAGGGCGGGGGGGGGACAGATACGCAGTATTTT. This translates into CASSPAQGGGGTDTQYF.